Presented here are 24 T cell receptor beta chains from one specimen sequenced in a study of Ad26.COV2.S vaccination and SARS-CoV-2 variants. Stated treatment: approximately 18 received Ad26.COV2.S at low or high dose, single or two shots; roughly five received placebo; per-sample allocation not given. Samples analyzed were those drawn on day 63 after the first vaccine or placebo injection. Assay used: immunoSEQ multiplex PCR; TCRdb lists only in-frame clones, some missing. This table holds 440,000 or so clones, roughly nine tenths found once. The source was peripheral blood, collected in a trial of Ad26.COV2.S vaccine versus placebo. These receptor sequences come from a person aged 18-60 years who received the Ad26.COV2.S COVID-19 vaccine or a placebo.

The chain carries TRBV12-5 and TRBJ2-3; 10 bases align to TRBD1. Germline lookup yields CDR1 LGHNT and CDR2 FRNRAP. Losses at the gene ends were 5 bases for V and 2 bases for J; bases not matched to a gene: 4. The CDR3 is 15 residues long. CDR3 residues: CASGIGTGDTDTQYF. The CDR3 region has the DNA TGTGCTAGTGGTATCGGGACAGGGGACACAGATACGCAGTATTTT.

This clone was counted once. V usage is TRBV6-6 and J usage is TRBJ1-1; D is possibly TRBD1 (6 bases). The CDR3 is 13 amino acids. The germline gives CDR1 MNHNY, CDR2 SVGAGI (reference sequence). The ends were cut back, 2 bases at V and 4 bases at J, with 8 bases in the middle. In DNA form, the CDR3 reads TGTGCCAGCAGTTACCCAGGGGTCACTGAAGCTTTCTTT. Its translation: CASSYPGVTEAFF.

This clone was seen once. The genes are TRBV7-9 and TRBJ2-7; 13 nucleotides align to TRBD2. Germline V gene data show CDR1 as SEHNR and CDR2 as FQNEAQ (reference sequence). V gave up 0 bases and J gave up 3 bases; unmatched junction bases: 2. This CDR3 is built from 16 residues. CDR3 DNA: TGTGCCAGCAGCTTAGCGGGGACTAGCGGGGTCTACGAGCAGTACTTC. Its protein product is CASSLAGTSGVYEQYF.

The CDR3 here is CASSLVGGIYTGELFF. In nucleotides, the CDR3 is TGTGCCAGCAGTTTAGTGGGGGGCATATACACCGGGGAGCTGTTTTTT. The rearrangement joins TRBV27 to TRBJ2-2, with D possibly called TRBD1 or TRBD2 (6 bases each). The CDR3 loop spans 16 amino acids. CDR1 and CDR2 (germline): MNHEY, SMNVEV (reference sequence). Trimming shortened V by 2 bases and J by 3 bases, and 13 bases separated the two germline ends.

The chain carries TRBV18 and TRBJ1-2; 8 bases align to TRBD1. V lost 3 bases, J lost 5 bases, and 14 bases stayed unmatched. In germline, CDR1 is KGHSH, CDR2 LQKENI. CDR3 length equals 17 residues. CDR3 region: CASSPPSGDRGLYGYTF. The CDR3 DNA sequence: TGTGCCAGCTCACCCCCGAGCGGAGACAGGGGTTTATATGGCTACACCTTC. Full variable domain (missing parts from reference TRBV18 and TRBJ1-2): NAGVMQNPRHLVRRRGQEARLRCSPMKGHSHVYWYRQLPEEGLKFMVYLQKENIIDESGMPKERFSAEFPKEGPSILRIQQVVRGDSAAYFCASSPPSGDRGLYGYTFGSGTRLTVV.

V gene TRBV2 combines with J gene TRBJ1-6; 10 nucleotides line up with TRBD1. V gave up 6 bases and J gave up 10 bases; unmatched junction bases: 6. The CDR3 contains 14 residues. Per germline, CDR1 SNHLY and CDR2 FYNNEI. The CDR3 DNA sequence: TGTGCCAGCAGCAATGACAGGGGGCGGTCACCCCTCCACTTT. Protein sequence: CASSNDRGRSPLHF. Drawing the rest from reference TRBV2 and TRBJ1-6, the complete variable domain is EPEVTQTPSHQVTQMGQEVILRCVPISNHLYFYWYRQILGQKVEFLVSFYNNEISEKSEIFDDQFSVERPDGSNFTLKIRSTKLEDSAMYFCASSNDRGRSPLHFGNGTRLTVT.

The genes are TRBV18 and TRBJ1-2; D may be TRBD1 (5 bases). The length of the CDR3 is 13 residues. Between the trimmed V and J ends, which lost 4 bases and 8 bases, there was a span of 14 bases. Germline loops: CDR1 KGHSH, CDR2 LQKENI. The CDR3 sequence is CASSLGERGGYTF. DNA of the CDR3: TGTGCCAGCTCACTGGGGGAGAGAGGAGGCTACACCTTC.

The chain recombines TRBV19 with TRBJ2-3; the match to TRBD2 covers 12 bases. The CDR3 loop spans 15 amino acids. The germline CDR1 and CDR2 sequences are LNHDA and SQIVND (reference sequence). Trimming removed 6 bases from V and 3 bases from J; junction bases left unmatched: 4. CDR3 loop: CASRLTSGRTDTQYF. As DNA, the CDR3 is TGTGCCAGTAGGCTGACTAGCGGGAGAACAGATACGCAGTATTTT.

This sequence joins TRBV12-3 or TRBV12-4 and TRBJ2-1; tentative D call: TRBD2 (5 bases). Trimming stripped 4 bases from V and 9 bases from J, with 10 bases between. This CDR3 comprises 12 residues. The CDR3 DNA reads as TGTGCCAGCAGTTCCTTTCGGGGTGAGCAGTTCTTC. Translated, it gives CASSSFRGEQFF.

The chain links TRBV28 to TRBJ1-5; possible D gene TRBD1, 5 bases. Trimming removed 2 bases from V and 9 bases from J, with 14 bases in between. The CDR3 contains 14 residues. CDR1 is MDHEN and CDR2 is SYDVKM in the germline V gene. CDR3 loop: CASSLAGQSVPQHF. The CDR3 region has the DNA TGTGCCAGCAGTTTAGCAGGGCAATCAGTGCCCCAGCATTTT.

The chain couples TRBV19 to TRBJ2-6; weak D call: TRBD1 (5 bases). CDR1 and CDR2 (germline): LNHDA, SQIVND (reference sequence). This CDR3 region has 15 residues. V was pared by 9 bases and J by 0 bases, with 12 bases between. CDR3 sequence reads: CASLRQNSGANVLTF. CDR3 in DNA: TGTGCCAGCCTAAGACAGAACTCTGGGGCCAACGTCCTGACTTTC.

The chain is built from TRBV3-1 (or the pseudogene TRBV3-2) and TRBJ1-6; D remains unclear. The CDR3 is 14 residues long. The V gene's germline CDR1 is LGHDT and CDR2 YNNKEL (reference sequence). Trimming stripped 0 bases from V and 7 bases from J, with 7 bases between. The CDR3 here is CASSQEWTNSPLHF. CDR3 DNA: TGTGCCAGCAGCCAAGAATGGACCAATTCACCCCTCCACTTT.

In this sample, this clone turned up once. The chain links TRBV5-4 to TRBJ2-7, with a weak D call TRBD1 (6 bases). This CDR3 is 14 amino acids long. Germline lookup yields CDR1 SGHNT and CDR2 YYREEE (reference sequence). V was shortened by 1 base and J by 7 bases, with 15 bases between the two germline ends. In nucleotides, the CDR3 is TGTGCCAGCAGCTTGACAGGGCAAGGAATAGAGCAGTACTTC. Protein product: CASSLTGQGIEQYF.

The rearrangement links TRBV6-2 or TRBV6-3 to TRBJ2-1; 12 bases fit TRBD2. The CDR3 has 15 residues. CDR1 and CDR2 (germline): MNHEY, SVGEGT. The V and J ends lost 5 bases and 4 bases, in that order; junction bases with no gene match: 3. The CDR3 here is CASSAGTSGYNEQFF. CDR3 DNA sequence: TGTGCCAGCAGTGCCGGGACTAGCGGGTACAATGAGCAGTTCTTC.

J is TRBJ1-6 and V is TRBV27; D is unresolved. Germline CDR1 is MNHEY and CDR2 is SMNVEV (reference sequence). The CDR3 consists of 15 residues. The germline V and J ends were trimmed by 5 bases and 8 bases, with 16 bases remaining between them. CDR3 region: CASSPRSPVDSPLHF. The CDR3 DNA follows: TGTGCCAGCAGTCCCCGTTCACCCGTGGATTCACCCCTCCACTTT.

In DNA form, the CDR3 reads TGTGCCAGCAGTTTAAGAGTCCTTTGGGGAGAGGCGGGAGGCTACACCTTC. The encoded protein is CASSLRVLWGEAGGYTF. The chain links TRBV28 to TRBJ1-2; the D is unclear. Trimming cost V 2 bases and J 8 bases, with 24 bases left between them. Germline lookup yields CDR1 MDHEN and CDR2 SYDVKM. The CDR3 contains 17 residues.

V is TRBV15 and J is TRBJ2-1, with 9 bases fitting TRBD2. The length of the CDR3 is 16 residues. CDR1 is LNHNV, CDR2 YYDKDF, per germline (reference sequence). The J segment lost 2 bases and the V segment lost 3 bases, leaving 5 bases of the junction unmatched. The CDR3 DNA reads TGTGCCACCAGCAGGCGACTAGCGGCTGCCTACAATGAGCAGTTCTTC. Translated: CATSRRLAAAYNEQFF.

As regards this clone: This CDR3 is also generated by other DNA sequences in the sample. This rearrangement joins TRBV15 to TRBJ2-5; tentatively, D is TRBD2 (5 bases). CDR1 and CDR2 (germline): LNHNV, YYDKDF (reference sequence). The V end was cut by 0 bases, the J end by 5 bases, with 10 bases between. This CDR3 has 14 residues. CDR3 loop: CATSRDRGEETQYF. The CDR3 nucleotides read TGTGCCACCAGCAGAGATCGGGGTGAGGAGACCCAGTACTTC. Full variable domain (rest looked up from reference TRBV15 and TRBJ2-5): DAMVIQNPRYQVTQFGKPVTLSCSQTLNHNVMYWYQQKSSQAPKLLFHYYDKDFNNEADTPDNFQSRRPNTSFCFLDIRSPGLGDTAMYLCATSRDRGEETQYFGPGTRLLVL.

The rearrangement joins TRBV30 to TRBJ1-2, with D perhaps matching TRBD1 (5 bases). The CDR3 length is 13 residues. V shed 2 bases and J shed 4 bases, with 11 bases lying between them. Germline lookup yields CDR1 GTSNPN and CDR2 SVGIG (reference sequence). For the CDR3, the DNA is TGTGCCTGGAGTCGGCAGGGTGGCTATGGCTACACCTTC. Translating it yields CAWSRQGGYGYTF.

V gene TRBV19 combines with J gene TRBJ2-1; TRBD2 aligns across 12 bases. In germline, CDR1 is LNHDA, CDR2 SQIVND (reference sequence). There are 20 residues in the CDR3. V shed 5 bases, J shed 4 bases, and the junction held 18 bases outside the gene matches. The CDR3 loop is CASSPLRTSGTWAQYNEQFF. CDR3 DNA sequence: TGTGCCAGTAGTCCACTCCGGACTAGCGGGACTTGGGCACAATACAATGAGCAGTTCTTC.

The rearrangement uses TRBV18 and TRBJ1-4; 8 nucleotides line up with TRBD1. The CDR3 length is 15 residues. Germline-derived CDR1 and CDR2 are KGHSH and LQKENI. The J segment lost 8 bases and the V segment lost 3 bases, leaving 8 bases of the junction unmatched. In nucleotides, the CDR3 is TGTGCCAGCTCACCGTCCGGGACAGGAGGAGAAAAACTGTTTTTT. Translating gives CASSPSGTGGEKLFF.

This chain joins TRBV2 and TRBJ1-1, with unresolved D. V was cut by 6 bases and J by 3 bases, with 11 bases left in between. Germline-derived CDR1 and CDR2 are SNHLY and FYNNEI. CDR3 length: 13 residues. The CDR3 sequence: CASSLRAYTEAFF. In DNA, the CDR3 is TGTGCCAGCAGCCTCCGGGCATACACTGAAGCTTTCTTT.

The V gene is TRBV12-3 or TRBV12-4, the J gene TRBJ2-7, with TRBD1 matching 9 bases. V was pared by 8 bases and J by 5 bases, with 7 bases of the junction left unmatched. CDR3 size: 13 residues. The CDR3 is CASRDRENHEQYF. The CDR3 DNA sequence: TGTGCCAGCCGGGACAGGGAGAATCACGAGCAGTACTTC.

The chain joins TRBV30 to TRBJ2-3; D not certain. V was shortened by 4 bases and J by 4 bases, with 12 bases between the two germline ends. This CDR3 has 13 amino acids. In germline, CDR1 is GTSNPN, CDR2 SVGIG (reference sequence). DNA for the CDR3: TGTGCCTGGAATGCCCTGGCGGCAGATACGCAGTATTTT. It is translated as CAWNALAADTQYF.